This T cell receptor (beta chain) was sequenced in a study of blood T cell repertoires in COVID-19 (dated by TCRdb to about 2020). Regarding the study in general: The collaborator samples originated in the United States, Italy and Spain and spanned the acute and convalescent phases of COVID-19. The material from the prospective study consisted of cDNA or gDNA derived from T cells, B-cell-depleted T cells, or PBMCs. Deeply sampled blood TCRbeta repertoires from subjects exposed to, actively infected with, or recovered from COVID-19 were included in the dataset. A freely available public database, intended as a resource for researchers studying the immune response to SARS-CoV-2, is where the repertoires were released. Samples came from the ongoing ImmuneRACE study (first 160 participants) plus 1,254 subjects from 6 global collaborators. Nearly every sample came with metadata listing a de-identified subject ID, COVID-19 status, age in years and sex. Where HLA class I and class II types were available, the types were taken from metadata supplied by the sample provider, not from assay-based typing.

CDR1 and CDR2 (SNHLY, FYNNEI) derive from the germline V gene. Trimming removed 7 bases from V and 3 bases from J, leaving 10 bases between the germline ends. CDR3 length: 12 amino acids, cysteine to phenylalanine. Of all the DNA, just the CDR3 is kept, 36 bases in frame from base 1. What the study reported, not specific to this receptor: Clinical and demographic metadata were provided uncurated, with the amount varying by source and participant.

A word on this clone: This receptor's antigen is unknown. Nothing much larger sits one base from this clone, and base qualities are not available.

Collaborating institutions collected whole blood in K2EDTA tubes following their own protocols. For TCRbeta analysis, collaborator samples were shipped as frozen whole blood, as isolated PBMCs, or as DNA extracted from either sample type. The immunoSEQ Assay, a bias-controlled multiplex PCR, was used to amplify TCRbeta CDR3 regions from genomic DNA. Under the source paper's analysis protocol: The number of nucleated cells in each sample was estimated from the amplification of reference gene primers within the assay. To quantify the absolute abundance of each unique TCRbeta CDR3 rearrangement, sequence reads were collapsed and filtered. For each sample, productive Simpson clonality was calculated by taking the square root of Simpson's diversity index across productive rearrangements. TCRdb carries this immuneACCESS record with in-frame sequences only. Its versions omit some clonotypes, under half of them owing to an unresolved V gene in the studies checked, with the rest unexplained. The DNA was the basis for D and trimming; V, J and clone size are from that table. This sample is represented by around 250,000 clones; about 83% of them were singletons. Jointly, the top ten make up roughly 5.7% of the sample.

What was sequenced was peripheral blood. The receptor chain draws on TRBV2 and TRBJ2-7; too little of a D gene remains to name it. The receptor was isolated from a man older than 75 with acute or convalescent COVID-19. The DNA sequence is as follows: TGTGCCAGCAACCGAGGAGTCTACGAGCAGTACTTC. It translates to CASNRGVYEQYF.